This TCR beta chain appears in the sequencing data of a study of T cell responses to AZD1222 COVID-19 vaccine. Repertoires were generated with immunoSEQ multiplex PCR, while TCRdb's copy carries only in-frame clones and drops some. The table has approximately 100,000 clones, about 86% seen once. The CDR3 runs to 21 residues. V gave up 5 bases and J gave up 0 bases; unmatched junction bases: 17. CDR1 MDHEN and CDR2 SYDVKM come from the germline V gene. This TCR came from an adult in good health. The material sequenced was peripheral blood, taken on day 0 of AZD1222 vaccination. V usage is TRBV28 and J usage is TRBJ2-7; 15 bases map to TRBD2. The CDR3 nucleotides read TGTGCCAGCAGTCCCCTTTGGAGGACTAGCGGGAGGGCACTATTCTCCTACGAGCAGTACTTC. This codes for CASSPLWRTSGRALFSYEQYF.